This is a list of T cell receptor beta chains from one sample in a study of human T cells and chemical hapten exposure. TCRdb called the RACE reads again in MiXCR, with one record for every CDR3 protein. Of just under 65,000 distinct CDR3 sequences detected, approximately 10% appear once; the ten largest clones hold approximately 2.4%. The source material was whole blood, sampled in connection with sensitization to the hapten diphenylcyclopropenone (DPC). The receptors come from a woman under 40 with alopecia areata. Some clones in this sample may be carry-over from other donors' samples. Each CDR3 is given without its conserved first and last residue.

CDR3 | J | V | length
SEIAGGSSYNEQF | TRBJ2-1 | TRBV20-1 | 13
ASSYSTRTGNTEAF | TRBJ1-1 | TRBV6-6 | 14
ASSSRSRWPGNTEAF | TRBJ1-1 | TRBV5-5 | 15
ASLPANTGELF | TRBJ2-2 | TRBV12-3/TRBV12-4 | 11
ASSQGLAGVLEQF | TRBJ2-1 | TRBV4-1 | 13
ASSPPGRGGYNEQF | TRBJ2-1 | TRBV18 | 14
ATSHPGFDQPQH | TRBJ1-5 | TRBV19 | 12
ASSITGGEVEQF | TRBJ2-1 | TRBV19 | 12
SARQETQY | TRBJ2-5 | TRBV29-1 | 8
ASSLLVGAGNTIY | TRBJ1-3 | TRBV7-9 | 13
ASSESQGNYGYT | TRBJ1-2 | TRBV25-1 | 12
ASSPRTRSYGYT | TRBJ1-2 | TRBV6-5 | 12
ASSAMGGSQYEQF | TRBJ2-1 | TRBV7-3 | 13
ASSFGHGEKLF | TRBJ1-4 | TRBV7-9 | 11